This passage covers 18 T cell receptor beta chains from one sample sequenced in a study of OX40 agonist ivuxolimab in advanced cancers. Clones were read by immunoSEQ multiplex PCR, and TCRdb kept only the in-frame ones, dropping some. The profile covers approximately 110,000 clones, with 80% to 95% appearing a single time and under 0.95% taken by the ten largest. Specimen: CD4+ or CD8+ T cells sorted from blood, collected in a trial of the OX40 agonist ivuxolimab. All receptors derive from an adult with an advanced solid tumor such as melanoma, head and neck, liver or kidney cancer.

This chain connects TRBV11-1 to TRBJ1-2; possibly TRBD1 for D (6 bases). Between the trimmed V and J ends, which lost 2 bases and 0 bases, there was a span of 16 bases. The CDR3 runs to 17 residues. Germline CDR1 SGHAT, CDR2 FQDESV (reference sequence). The CDR3 bases are TGTGCCAGCAGCTTACCCACCAGGGGAGGAGCTAACTATGGCTACACCTTC. It codes for CASSLPTRGGANYGYTF.

The V and J genes are TRBV6-5 and TRBJ2-7; D gene ambiguous. CDR1 MNHEY and CDR2 SVGAGI come from the germline V gene. V lost 5 bases and J lost 2, with 7 bases in between. The CDR3 has 12 residues. The CDR3 DNA follows: TGTGCCAGCAGTCCGGGTCCCTACGAGCAGTACTTC. The encoded protein is CASSPGPYEQYF.

The chain has TRBV2 and TRBJ1-1; D is perhaps TRBD1 (5 bases). This CDR3 is 16 amino acids long. Germline V gene sequence: CDR1 SNHLY, CDR2 FYNNEI. V was clipped by 0 bases and J by 6 bases, with 17 bases between them. The CDR3: CASSEARQLLGAEAFF. CDR3 sequence (DNA): TGTGCCAGCAGTGAAGCGAGACAGCTACTAGGCGCTGAAGCTTTCTTT. Full variable domain (outside the CDR3, taken from reference TRBV2 and TRBJ1-1): EPEVTQTPSHQVTQMGQEVILRCVPISNHLYFYWYRQILGQKVEFLVSFYNNEISEKSEIFDDQFSVERPDGSNFTLKIRSTKLEDSAMYFCASSEARQLLGAEAFFGQGTRLTVV.

The chain joins TRBV4-2 to TRBJ2-1, with D hard to call. The CDR3 has 16 residues. V gave up 0 bases and J gave up 4 bases, with 13 bases separating them. Per the germline V gene, CDR1 is LGHNA and CDR2 is YNFKEQ. CDR3 amino acids: CASSQDTASQYNEQFF. The CDR3 bases are TGTGCCAGCAGCCAAGACACAGCGTCTCAGTACAATGAGCAGTTCTTC.

This clone has just a few counts. This rearrangement joins TRBV7-9 to TRBJ1-2; 7 nucleotides line up with TRBD1. V lost 10 bases, J lost 0 bases, and 11 bases stayed unmatched. Germline lookup yields CDR1 SEHNR and CDR2 FQNEAQ (reference sequence). The CDR3 spans 15 residues. Here the CDR3 DNA reads TGTGCCACAACAGGGGAAACATTTACTAACTATGGCTACACCTTC. Amino acids: CATTGETFTNYGYTF.

The rearrangement links TRBV18 to TRBJ1-1, with D maybe TRBD1 (5 bases). The CDR3 length is 14 residues. Germline-derived CDR1 and CDR2 are KGHSH and LQKENI. Trimming took off 5 bases at V and 5 bases at J, with 15 bases between the two ends. CDR3 in amino acids: CASSSDVGGTEAFF. The DNA for the CDR3 is TGTGCCAGCTCATCGGACGTGGGGGGGACTGAAGCTTTCTTT. Full variable domain (rest looked up from reference TRBV18 and TRBJ1-1): NAGVMQNPRHLVRRRGQEARLRCSPMKGHSHVYWYRQLPEEGLKFMVYLQKENIIDESGMPKERFSAEFPKEGPSILRIQQVVRGDSAAYFCASSSDVGGTEAFFGQGTRLTVV.

The chain has TRBV19 and TRBJ2-1; tentatively, D is TRBD2 (5 bases). CDR1 is LNHDA and CDR2 is SQIVND in the germline V gene (reference sequence). There are 14 residues in the CDR3. V lost 7 bases and J 3 bases, leaving 13 bases between the germline ends. The CDR3 bases are TGTGCCAGTATGGGCGGGTTTGTCTACAATGAGCAGTTCTTC. Amino acid sequence: CASMGGFVYNEQFF.

V is TRBV28 and J is TRBJ1-2; D may be TRBD1 (6 bases). Trimming stripped 3 bases from V and 7 bases from J, with 15 bases between. The CDR3 covers 14 residues. CDR1 is MDHEN, CDR2 SYDVKM, per germline. The CDR3 sequence is CASSLAQGSTGYTF. CDR3 sequence (DNA): TGTGCCAGCAGTTTGGCCCAGGGGAGTACTGGCTACACCTTC.

The chain combines TRBV28 with TRBJ2-5, with D perhaps matching TRBD1 or TRBD2 (5 bases each). CDR1 MDHEN and CDR2 SYDVKM come from the germline V gene. This CDR3 comprises 14 residues. The V end was cut by 3 bases, the J end by 1 base, with 9 bases between. The CDR3 loop is CASSLPGTQETQYF. As DNA, the CDR3 is TGTGCCAGCAGTTTGCCCGGGACCCAAGAGACCCAGTACTTC.

The V and J genes are TRBV29-1 and TRBJ2-7, with 11 nucleotides matching TRBD2. With 2 bases clipped from V and 3 bases from J, the junction kept 3 bases outside the gene matches. Germline V gives CDR1 SQVTM, CDR2 ANQGSEA. The CDR3 contains 14 residues. The CDR3 region has the DNA TGCAGCGTTGAAACTAGCGGGAGTTACTACGAGCAGTACTTC. Amino acid sequence: CSVETSGSYYEQYF.

CDR3 sequence: CASSTDYSGSSYEQYF. In DNA, the CDR3 is TGCGCCAGCAGCACTGACTATAGCGGCAGCTCCTACGAGCAGTACTTC. V gene TRBV5-1 combines with J gene TRBJ2-7; tentative D call: TRBD2 (6 bases). The CDR3 is 16 residues long. Trimming pared 4 bases from V and 0 bases from J, leaving 17 bases between. Germline V gene data show CDR1 as SGHRS and CDR2 as YFSETQ. Filled out from reference TRBV5-1 and TRBJ2-7, the complete variable domain reads KAGVTQTPRYLIKTRGQQVTLSCSPISGHRSVSWYQQTPGQGLQFLFEYFSETQRNKGNFPGRFSGRQFSNSRSEMNVSTLELGDSALYLCASSTDYSGSSYEQYFGPGTRLTVT.

The J gene is TRBJ2-7, the V gene TRBV19, with 11 bases that match TRBD1. The CDR3 is made up of 13 amino acids. V lost 5 bases to trimming and J lost 5 bases; unmatched junction nucleotides: 2. Per the germline V gene, CDR1 is LNHDA and CDR2 is SQIVND (reference sequence). The CDR3 protein is CASSSGQGDEQYF. The CDR3 bases are TGTGCCAGTAGTTCGGGACAGGGGGACGAGCAGTACTTC.

The chain links TRBV28 to TRBJ2-7; TRBD1 aligns across 7 bases. The CDR3 is made up of 14 amino acids. CDR1 and CDR2 from the germline V gene are MDHEN and SYDVKM. After removal of 3 bases from V and 2 bases from J, the junction contained 4 bases not matched to a gene. CDR3 amino acids: CASSLTGFTYEQYF. The CDR3 DNA is TGTGCCAGCAGTTTGACAGGGTTCACCTACGAGCAGTACTTC.

The gene calls are TRBV18 and TRBJ2-4; no definite D call. The germline V and J ends were trimmed by 0 bases and 1 base, with 7 bases remaining between them. This CDR3 comprises 15 residues. Germline CDR1 reads KGHSH; CDR2 reads LQKENI. This CDR3 reads CASSPPGSAKNIQYF. The CDR3, as DNA: TGTGCCAGCTCACCACCGGGGTCGGCCAAAAACATTCAGTACTTC.

This chain links TRBV28 with TRBJ2-1; 16 nucleotides align to TRBD2. The trim removed 3 bases at V and 7 bases at J, leaving 18 bases unmatched. This CDR3 contains 21 residues. From germline, CDR1 is MDHEN and CDR2 SYDVKM. Here the CDR3 DNA reads TGTGCCAGCAGTTTTATCTTTGGAGGGACTAGCGGGAGGGCCAAAATTAATGAGCAGTTCTTC. Its protein product is CASSFIFGGTSGRAKINEQFF.

The sample holds one count of this clone. The chain has TRBV10-3 and TRBJ2-5, with D perhaps being TRBD1 or TRBD2 (7 bases each). There are 15 residues in the CDR3. Germline V CDR1 and CDR2: ENHRY, SYGVKD. Trimming stripped 8 bases from V and 0 bases from J, with 16 bases between. The CDR3 is CAIGRGTEYQETQYF. Here the CDR3 DNA reads TGTGCCATCGGGCGGGGGACAGAGTACCAAGAGACCCAGTACTTC.

A single count supports this clone. This chain links TRBV6-6 with TRBJ2-7; D may correspond to TRBD1 or TRBD2 (5 bases each). The CDR3 runs to 16 residues. The germline V and J ends were trimmed by 4 bases and 1 base, with 17 bases remaining between them. Germline V gene sequence: CDR1 MNHNY, CDR2 SVGAGI (reference sequence). Here the CDR3 DNA reads TGTGCCAGCAGTTCGACCGGGACCGGTTGGTCCTACGAGCAGTACTTC. Translation gives CASSSTGTGWSYEQYF.

The rearrangement uses TRBV28 and TRBJ1-3; 12 bases are shared with TRBD1. CDR1 is MDHEN, CDR2 SYDVKM, per germline. The J segment lost 4 bases and the V segment lost 7 bases, leaving 8 bases of the junction unmatched. The CDR3 is 16 residues long. DNA for the CDR3: TGTGCCAGCATAGCCCCGGGACAGGGGGCGGGAAACACCATATATTTT. This translates into CASIAPGQGAGNTIYF.